Following are 2 T cell receptor beta chains from one sample sequenced in a study of T-cell reconstitution after alpha-beta-depleted transplantation in children. As it was prepared, the TCRbeta library received unique molecular identifiers. TCRdb processed the PCR reads anew with MiXCR; each CDR3 protein has one entry. The sample has around 410,000 distinct CDR3 sequences; roughly 10% are singletons. This sample comprised PBMCs from the stem cell graft donor, obtained from the stem cell graft. Receptors originate from a human donor who donated a stem cell graft to a child with acute myeloid leukemia.

This clonotype has at least ten counts. The CDR3 loop reads CASSKRGAGTLYEQYV. CDR3 coding DNA: TGTGCCAGCAGCAAAAGGGGGGCAGGGACCCTTTACGAGCAGTACGTC. V is TRBV21-1 and J is TRBJ2-7; the table's D call TRBD1 went unverified against the DNA. TRBV21-1 is designated a pseudogene. The CDR3 sequence is 16 residues long.

V usage is TRBV10-3 and J usage is TRBJ2-2; D is undetermined. This CDR3 has 12 residues. Germline CDR1 ENHRY, CDR2 SYGVKD. Trimming left V 2 bases short and J 5 bases short, with 3 bases between. The CDR3 spells CAISERTGELFF. In DNA form, the CDR3 reads TGTGCCATCAGTGAGAGGACCGGGGAGCTGTTTTTT.